The clone carrying this TCR beta chain appeared many times. Its antigen is still unknown. Sequencing ends 3 residues short of the CDR3 end; the germline J gene provides the rest. This sample stems from a study of T cell clonality in common variable immunodeficiency. Study outcomes and limitations: Compared with healthy controls, CVID subjects showed increased TCRbeta clonality, mostly in about a third. Common variable immunodeficiency TCR beta sequences reportedly had fewer deletions and N-nucleotide insertions.

Control and CVID samples contributed equal amounts of genomic DNA. Clones were read by immunoSEQ multiplex PCR, and TCRdb kept only the in-frame ones, dropping some. Altogether around 24,000 clones were found in the sample, and no singletons occur. CVID subjects were neither ill nor on immunomodulatory or immunosuppressive medication at sampling. The CDR3 extends over 21 amino acids. V trimming: 3 bases; J trimming: 4 bases; junction bases outside the gene matches: 23. Specimen: peripheral blood mononuclear cells. This sequence joins TRBV7-1 and TRBJ2-3, with 9 bases lining up with TRBD2. TRBV7-1 is filed as an ORF, its function uncertain. The sequence came from a human donor with common variable immunodeficiency. The CDR3: CASSSSRAPGGGAGFADTQYF. CDR3 DNA (partial): TGTGCCAGCAGCTCTAGTCGGGCCCCCGGCGGGGGGGCAGGGTTCGCAGATACG.